This T cell receptor (beta chain) came from a study of blood T cells in healthy people across ages. Every sample had a minimum of 6.5 million PBMCs isolated. Study-wide points: Unsorted PBMCs prevented conclusive naive versus antigen-experienced comparison. Aged donors had fewer naive CD4+ cells and lower diversity than long-lived donors.

This clonotype has a count of ten or more. Its target is unknown. Primers used in a second PCR of about 6 to 11 cycles were a sample-barcoded 5' primer and a J-beta primer mix. Each cDNA molecule carried a tag from a template-switch adaptor that contained 12 random nucleotides. MiXCR, run by TCRdb on the 5' RACE reads, gives a single entry per CDR3 protein. In the table there are about 590,000 distinct CDR3 sequences, approximately 30% of which are singletons. CDR1 SGHTA and CDR2 FQGNSA come from the germline V gene. CDR3 length equals 14 residues. Trimming removed 2 bases from V and 9 bases from J, with 14 bases in between.

The clonotype originates from an elderly woman in good health. Sequenced: blood. The chain carries TRBV7-2 and TRBJ2-1, with D possibly matching TRBD2 (6 bases). The CDR3 here is CASSLQGMGGEQFF. The CDR3 nucleotides are TGTGCCAGCAGCTTACAGGGAATGGGAGGTGAGCAGTTCTTC.